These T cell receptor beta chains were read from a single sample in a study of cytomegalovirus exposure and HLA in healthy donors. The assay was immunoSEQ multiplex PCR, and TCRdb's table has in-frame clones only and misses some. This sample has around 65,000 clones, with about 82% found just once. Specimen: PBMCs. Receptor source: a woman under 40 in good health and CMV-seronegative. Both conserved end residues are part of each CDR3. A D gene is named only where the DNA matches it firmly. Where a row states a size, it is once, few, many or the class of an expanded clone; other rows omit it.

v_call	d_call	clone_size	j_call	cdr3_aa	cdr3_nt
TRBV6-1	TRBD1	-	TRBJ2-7	CASSEAGTASYEQYF	TGTGCCAGCAGTGAGGCCGGGACAGCATCCTACGAGCAGTACTTC
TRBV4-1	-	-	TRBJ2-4	CASSPTQGPQGNIQYF	TGCGCCAGCAGCCCCACCCAGGGCCCTCAGGGGAACATTCAGTACTTC
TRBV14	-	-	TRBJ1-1	CASSQDERREYMNTEAFF	TGTGCCAGCAGCCAAGATGAAAGAAGGGAGTACATGAACACTGAAGCTTTCTTT
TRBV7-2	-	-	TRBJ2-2	CASRTSGPTNTGELFF	TGTGCCAGCAGAACCAGCGGACCGACGAACACCGGGGAGCTGTTTTTT
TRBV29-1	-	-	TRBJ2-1	CSVEAGAGGEQFF	TGCAGCGTTGAAGCGGGGGCCGGGGGGGAGCAGTTCTTC
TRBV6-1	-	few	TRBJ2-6	CASSEQGTGANVLTF	TGTGCCAGCAGTGAACAGGGTACTGGGGCCAACGTCCTGACTTTC
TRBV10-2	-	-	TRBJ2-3	CASRESDRFTDTQYF	TGCGCCAGCAGGGAATCCGACAGGTTCACAGATACGCAGTATTTT
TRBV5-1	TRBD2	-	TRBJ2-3	CASSPTVAGAPTDTQYF	TGCGCCAGCAGCCCCACCGTAGCGGGGGCTCCCACAGATACGCAGTATTTT
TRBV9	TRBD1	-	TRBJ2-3	CASRGTGADTDTQYF	TGTGCCAGCAGGGGGACAGGGGCAGACACAGATACGCAGTATTTT
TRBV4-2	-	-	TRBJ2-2	CASSQDSRGNTGELFF	TGTGCCAGCAGCCAAGATAGTAGGGGAAACACCGGAGAGCTGTTTTTT
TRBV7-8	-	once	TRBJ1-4	CASSPPTGANEKLFF	TGTGCCAGCAGCCCGCCGACAGGCGCTAATGAAAAACTGTTTTTT
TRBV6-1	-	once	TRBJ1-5	CASSEIWGSNQPQHF	TGTGCCAGCAGTGAAATCTGGGGCAGCAATCAGCCCCAGCATTTT
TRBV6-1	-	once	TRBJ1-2	CASSDGGGWGYGYTF	TGTGCCAGCAGTGACGGGGGGGGTTGGGGCTATGGCTACACCTTC
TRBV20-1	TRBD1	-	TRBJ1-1	CSARQGAVAFF	TGCAGTGCTAGGCAGGGGGCTGTCGCTTTCTTT
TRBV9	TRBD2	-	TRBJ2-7	CASSVEAGAYEQYF	TGTGCCAGCAGCGTGGAAGCGGGAGCCTACGAGCAGTACTTC
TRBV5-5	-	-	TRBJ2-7	CASSFTYEQYF	TGTGCCAGCAGCTTCACCTACGAGCAGTACTTC
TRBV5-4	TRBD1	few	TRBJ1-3	CASSSTGSSGNTIYF	TGTGCCAGCAGCTCGACAGGGAGCTCTGGAAACACCATATATTTT
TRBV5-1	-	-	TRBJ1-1	CASSLAGSRTEAFF	TGCGCCAGCAGCTTGGCCGGGAGCCGCACTGAAGCTTTCTTT
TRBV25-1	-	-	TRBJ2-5	CASSEIAGQETQYF	TGTGCCAGCAGTGAGATCGCGGGACAAGAGACCCAGTACTTC
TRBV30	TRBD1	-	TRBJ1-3	CAWSSGQGRQAIYF	TGTGCCTGGAGTTCCGGACAGGGGCGCCAGGCCATATATTTT
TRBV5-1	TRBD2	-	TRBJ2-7	CASGRDYRLEQYF	TGCGCCAGCGGGCGGGACTATCGGCTCGAGCAGTACTTC
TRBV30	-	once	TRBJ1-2	CASESYTF	TGTGCCTCCGAGAGCTACACCTTC
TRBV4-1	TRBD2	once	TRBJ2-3	CASSQERGSSTDTQYF	TGCGCCAGCAGCCAAGAGCGGGGGTCTAGCACAGATACGCAGTATTTT
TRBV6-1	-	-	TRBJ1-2	CASSGGDSGFGGYTF	TGTGCCAGCAGCGGGGGAGACAGCGGGTTTGGTGGCTACACCTTC
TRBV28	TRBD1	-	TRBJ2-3	CASRPGQPDTDTQYF	TGTGCCAGCAGACCGGGACAGCCCGACACAGATACGCAGTATTTT
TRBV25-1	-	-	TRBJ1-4	CASSEFGAGLATNEKLFF	TGTGCCAGCAGTGAATTCGGCGCAGGGCTTGCAACTAATGAAAAACTGTTTTTT
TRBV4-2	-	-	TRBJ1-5	CASSQVGVVGSNQPQHF	TGTGCCAGCAGCCAGGTAGGGGTGGTAGGAAGCAATCAGCCCCAGCATTTT
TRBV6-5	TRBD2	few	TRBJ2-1	CASSYSKAGEEFF	TGTGCCAGCAGTTACTCGAAAGCGGGAGAGGAGTTCTTC